Shown below are 5 T cell receptor beta chains from a single sample sequenced in a study of T cell repertoires in cytomegalovirus infection (dated 2019 in TCRdb). The run used an Illumina HiSeq 1500. TCRdb passed the public sequencing reads through fastp at Q25 and MiXCR, retaining productive beta sequences. Each record represents a unique CDR3 protein, reported with the most common genes and DNA among its rows. This sample holds fewer than 350,000 distinct CDR3 sequences; more than 8% were observed only once. The top ten constitute roughly 4% of the sample. Sequenced: PBMCs. The receptors were sampled from a human donor in good health (CMV status not recorded). Some clones in this sample may be carry-over from other donors' samples.

V gene TRBV9 combines with J gene TRBJ2-6; the match to TRBD1 covers 7 bases. The CDR3 is 19 amino acids. Germline V CDR1 and CDR2: SGDLS, YYNGEE. V was pared by 10 bases and J by 5 bases, with 24 bases of the junction left unmatched. The CDR3 sequence is CAPQTGTRENFGRANVLTF. In nucleotides, the CDR3 is TGTGCCCCCCAGACAGGGACAAGGGAAAATTTTGGGCGGGCCAACGTCCTGACTTTC. Based on the CDR3 plus reference TRBV9 and TRBJ2-6, the full variable domain is DSGVTQTPKHLITATGQRVTLRCSPRSGDLSVYWYQQSLDQGLQFLIQYYNGEERAKGNILERFSAQQFPDLHSELNLSSLELGDSALYFCAPQTGTRENFGRANVLTFGAGSRLTVL.

The CDR3: CASSLPGDQPQHF. CDR3 coding DNA: TGTGCCAGCAGCTTGCCGGGGGATCAGCCCCAGCATTTT. The rearrangement uses TRBV7-4 and TRBJ1-5; tentatively, D is TRBD1 (5 bases). There are 13 residues in the CDR3. Between the trimmed V and J ends, which lost 3 bases and 5 bases, there was a span of 8 bases. Germline loops: CDR1 SGHVT, CDR2 SQSDAQ.

This clonotype was observed many times. The genes are TRBV6-1 and TRBJ2-7, with D possibly being TRBD1 or TRBD2 (5 bases each). V gave up 1 base and J gave up 3 bases, with 16 bases separating them. The CDR3 covers 16 residues. The germline gives CDR1 MNHNS, CDR2 SASEGT. CDR3 nucleotides: TGTGCCAGCAGTGAAGTGGGGCTCGGGACCGTCTACGAGCAGTACTTC. Its protein product is CASSEVGLGTVYEQYF.

This clonotype was seen many times. This chain's CDR3 is CASRSLYEQYF. CDR3 bases: TGTGCCAGCAGATCACTCTACGAGCAGTACTTC. The chain carries TRBV11-2 and TRBJ2-7, with unresolved D. The germline CDR1 and CDR2 sequences are SGHAT and FQNNGV. The CDR3 is 11 amino acids. Trimming left V 6 bases short and J 3 bases short, with 6 bases between.

This clonotype was seen at least ten times. CDR3 nucleotides: TGTGCCAGCAGCCTCGGGACAGGGGGTCCGGAGACCCAGTACTTC. It is translated as CASSLGTGGPETQYF. V is TRBV7-9 and J is TRBJ2-5; 11 positions agree with TRBD1. CDR1 SEHNR and CDR2 FQNEAQ come from the germline V gene (reference sequence). V lost 5 bases to trimming and J lost 5 bases; unmatched junction nucleotides: 7. CDR3 length: 15 residues.